A single sample gave rise to the 6 T cell receptor beta chains below, sequenced in a study of blood T cell repertoires in COVID-19. TCRdb's table, derived via immunoSEQ multiplex PCR, lists solely in-frame clones and lacks some. Of about 160,000 clones listed, just under 90% were seen once; the top ten hold 10%. What was sequenced was peripheral blood. The source of these receptors is an older woman with COVID-19, enrolled during active disease.

This chain connects TRBV7-2 to TRBJ1-3; possibly TRBD1 for D (6 bases). V was trimmed by 4 bases and J by 0 bases, leaving 10 bases between them. This CDR3 comprises 15 residues. In germline, CDR1 is SGHTA, CDR2 FQGNSA. CDR3 coding DNA: TGTGCCAGCAGCTCGACGGGACACTCTGGAAACACCATATATTTT. It codes for CASSSTGHSGNTIYF. Supplemented by reference TRBV7-2 and TRBJ1-3, the full variable domain reads GAGVSQSPSNKVTEKGKDVELRCDPISGHTALYWYRQSLGQGLEFLIYFQGNSAPDKSGLPSDRFSAERTGGSVSTLTIQRTQQEDSAVYLCASSSTGHSGNTIYFGEGSWLTVV.

J is TRBJ2-4 and V is TRBV27, with D possibly being TRBD1 (6 bases). With 5 bases removed from V and 0 bases from J, the gap between germline ends came to 17 bases. Germline CDR1 MNHEY, CDR2 SMNVEV (reference sequence). The CDR3 contains 17 residues. As DNA, the CDR3 is TGTGCCAGCAGTAGCCTCGGGACACAGCTAGCCAAAAACATTCAGTACTTC. Its translation: CASSSLGTQLAKNIQYF.

V usage is TRBV3-1 (or the pseudogene TRBV3-2) and J usage is TRBJ2-5; 10 nucleotides line up with TRBD1. Germline CDR1 reads LGHDT; CDR2 reads YNNKEL (reference sequence). There are 16 residues in the CDR3. With V trimmed by 3 bases and J by 1 base, 5 bases remained unmatched. The CDR3 is CASSHRDRGFQETQYF. The DNA for the CDR3 is TGTGCCAGCAGCCACCGGGACAGGGGTTTCCAAGAGACCCAGTACTTC.

The chain joins TRBV19 to TRBJ1-2; 8 bases agree with TRBD1. This CDR3 contains 15 residues. With 4 bases clipped from V and 1 base from J, the junction kept 5 bases outside the gene matches. Per the germline V gene, CDR1 is LNHDA and CDR2 is SQIVND (reference sequence). CDR3 region: CASSTSGQGNYGYTF. The CDR3 DNA is TGTGCCAGTAGTACCTCCGGACAGGGTAACTATGGCTACACCTTC. Full variable domain (remainder filled in from reference TRBV19 and TRBJ1-2): DGGITQSPKYLFRKEGQNVTLSCEQNLNHDAMYWYRQDPGQGLRLIYYSQIVNDFQKGDIAEGYSVSREKKESFPLTVTSAQKNPTAFYLCASSTSGQGNYGYTFGSGTRLTVV.

This chain links TRBV7-6 with TRBJ2-3; D is ambiguous. CDR3 size: 15 residues. CDR1 SGHVS and CDR2 FNYEAQ come from the germline V gene. Trimming took off 2 bases at V and 4 bases at J, with 13 bases between the two ends. The CDR3 region is CASSLSHGSADTQYF. Written as DNA, the CDR3 is TGTGCCAGCAGCTTAAGTCATGGCTCTGCAGATACGCAGTATTTT.

This sequence joins TRBV6-1 and TRBJ2-5; TRBD2 might be the D (6 bases). V lost 0 bases to trimming and J lost 1 base, with 6 bases between them. Per the germline V gene, CDR1 is MNHNS and CDR2 is SASEGT. CDR3 length equals 14 residues. In DNA, the CDR3 is TGTGCCAGCAGTGAAGCGCGGGGCCAAGAGACCCAGTACTTC. Amino acid sequence: CASSEARGQETQYF.